Sequencing of this TCR beta chain was carried out in a study of cytomegalovirus exposure and HLA in healthy donors. Concerning this clone: Its matching antigen is unknown.

Assay: immunoSEQ multiplex PCR; the TCRdb copy retains only in-frame clones and omits some. The sample includes about 88,000 clones, around 82% of them seen just once. V was pared by 3 bases and J by 5 bases, with 11 bases between. Germline CDR1 SGDLS, CDR2 YYNGEE. This CDR3 comprises 13 residues. Study-wide results and limits: For most TCR sequences rarity was the rule, although some public TCRs occurred in many donors.

The sample consisted of PBMCs. This TCR came from a woman between 18 and 30 years old in good health and CMV-seropositive. This chain joins TRBV9 and TRBJ2-5; maybe TRBD2 (5 bases). The DNA of the CDR3 is TGTGCCAGCAGCGATACTAGTTCCGAGACCCAGTACTTC. Its translation is CASSDTSSETQYF.